The T cell receptor beta chain described here comes from a study of blood T cells in healthy people across ages. This clonotype has only one observation. The antigen is undetermined. Findings of the study overall: Long-lived donors had more naive CD4+ cells and higher diversity than aged donors.

Isolation per sample recovered at least 6 million PBMCs. CDR1 and CDR2 (germline): MDHEN, SYDVKM. V lost 8 bases, J lost 2 bases, and 6 bases stayed unmatched. This CDR3 is built from 14 residues. A second 7 to 11 cycle PCR used barcoded and J-beta primers. TCRdb recomputed calls from the 5' RACE reads with MiXCR, one row per CDR3 protein. The data show approximately 900,000 distinct CDR3 sequences, 40% to 60% seen once. Sequencing input: blood. The TCR was taken from a man aged 25 to 40 in good health. The chain employs TRBV28 and TRBJ2-5; TRBD1 matches 9 bases. The CDR3 bases are TGTGCCAGCCAGGACAGGGGCCCTCAAGAGACCCAGTACTTC. Translated: CASQDRGPQETQYF.